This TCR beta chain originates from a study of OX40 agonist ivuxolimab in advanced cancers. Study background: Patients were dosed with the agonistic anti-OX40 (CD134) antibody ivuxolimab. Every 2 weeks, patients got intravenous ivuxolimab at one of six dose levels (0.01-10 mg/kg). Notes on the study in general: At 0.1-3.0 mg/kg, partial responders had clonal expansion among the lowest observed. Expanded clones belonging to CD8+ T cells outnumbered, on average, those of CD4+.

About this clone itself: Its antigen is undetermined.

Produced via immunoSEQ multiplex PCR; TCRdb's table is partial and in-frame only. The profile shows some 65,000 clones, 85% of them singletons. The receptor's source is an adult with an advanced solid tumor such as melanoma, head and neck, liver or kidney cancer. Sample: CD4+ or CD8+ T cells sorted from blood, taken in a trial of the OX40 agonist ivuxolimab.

In DNA, the CDR3 is TGTGCCAGCAGCTTAATTTTCCCTCTACTGTTTTTT. Translated: CASSLIFPLLFF. The genes are TRBV7-9 and TRBJ1-4; D is undetermined. This CDR3 region has 12 residues. CDR1 is SEHNR and CDR2 is FQNEAQ in the germline V gene (reference sequence). V lost 2 bases and J 13 bases, leaving 11 bases between the germline ends.